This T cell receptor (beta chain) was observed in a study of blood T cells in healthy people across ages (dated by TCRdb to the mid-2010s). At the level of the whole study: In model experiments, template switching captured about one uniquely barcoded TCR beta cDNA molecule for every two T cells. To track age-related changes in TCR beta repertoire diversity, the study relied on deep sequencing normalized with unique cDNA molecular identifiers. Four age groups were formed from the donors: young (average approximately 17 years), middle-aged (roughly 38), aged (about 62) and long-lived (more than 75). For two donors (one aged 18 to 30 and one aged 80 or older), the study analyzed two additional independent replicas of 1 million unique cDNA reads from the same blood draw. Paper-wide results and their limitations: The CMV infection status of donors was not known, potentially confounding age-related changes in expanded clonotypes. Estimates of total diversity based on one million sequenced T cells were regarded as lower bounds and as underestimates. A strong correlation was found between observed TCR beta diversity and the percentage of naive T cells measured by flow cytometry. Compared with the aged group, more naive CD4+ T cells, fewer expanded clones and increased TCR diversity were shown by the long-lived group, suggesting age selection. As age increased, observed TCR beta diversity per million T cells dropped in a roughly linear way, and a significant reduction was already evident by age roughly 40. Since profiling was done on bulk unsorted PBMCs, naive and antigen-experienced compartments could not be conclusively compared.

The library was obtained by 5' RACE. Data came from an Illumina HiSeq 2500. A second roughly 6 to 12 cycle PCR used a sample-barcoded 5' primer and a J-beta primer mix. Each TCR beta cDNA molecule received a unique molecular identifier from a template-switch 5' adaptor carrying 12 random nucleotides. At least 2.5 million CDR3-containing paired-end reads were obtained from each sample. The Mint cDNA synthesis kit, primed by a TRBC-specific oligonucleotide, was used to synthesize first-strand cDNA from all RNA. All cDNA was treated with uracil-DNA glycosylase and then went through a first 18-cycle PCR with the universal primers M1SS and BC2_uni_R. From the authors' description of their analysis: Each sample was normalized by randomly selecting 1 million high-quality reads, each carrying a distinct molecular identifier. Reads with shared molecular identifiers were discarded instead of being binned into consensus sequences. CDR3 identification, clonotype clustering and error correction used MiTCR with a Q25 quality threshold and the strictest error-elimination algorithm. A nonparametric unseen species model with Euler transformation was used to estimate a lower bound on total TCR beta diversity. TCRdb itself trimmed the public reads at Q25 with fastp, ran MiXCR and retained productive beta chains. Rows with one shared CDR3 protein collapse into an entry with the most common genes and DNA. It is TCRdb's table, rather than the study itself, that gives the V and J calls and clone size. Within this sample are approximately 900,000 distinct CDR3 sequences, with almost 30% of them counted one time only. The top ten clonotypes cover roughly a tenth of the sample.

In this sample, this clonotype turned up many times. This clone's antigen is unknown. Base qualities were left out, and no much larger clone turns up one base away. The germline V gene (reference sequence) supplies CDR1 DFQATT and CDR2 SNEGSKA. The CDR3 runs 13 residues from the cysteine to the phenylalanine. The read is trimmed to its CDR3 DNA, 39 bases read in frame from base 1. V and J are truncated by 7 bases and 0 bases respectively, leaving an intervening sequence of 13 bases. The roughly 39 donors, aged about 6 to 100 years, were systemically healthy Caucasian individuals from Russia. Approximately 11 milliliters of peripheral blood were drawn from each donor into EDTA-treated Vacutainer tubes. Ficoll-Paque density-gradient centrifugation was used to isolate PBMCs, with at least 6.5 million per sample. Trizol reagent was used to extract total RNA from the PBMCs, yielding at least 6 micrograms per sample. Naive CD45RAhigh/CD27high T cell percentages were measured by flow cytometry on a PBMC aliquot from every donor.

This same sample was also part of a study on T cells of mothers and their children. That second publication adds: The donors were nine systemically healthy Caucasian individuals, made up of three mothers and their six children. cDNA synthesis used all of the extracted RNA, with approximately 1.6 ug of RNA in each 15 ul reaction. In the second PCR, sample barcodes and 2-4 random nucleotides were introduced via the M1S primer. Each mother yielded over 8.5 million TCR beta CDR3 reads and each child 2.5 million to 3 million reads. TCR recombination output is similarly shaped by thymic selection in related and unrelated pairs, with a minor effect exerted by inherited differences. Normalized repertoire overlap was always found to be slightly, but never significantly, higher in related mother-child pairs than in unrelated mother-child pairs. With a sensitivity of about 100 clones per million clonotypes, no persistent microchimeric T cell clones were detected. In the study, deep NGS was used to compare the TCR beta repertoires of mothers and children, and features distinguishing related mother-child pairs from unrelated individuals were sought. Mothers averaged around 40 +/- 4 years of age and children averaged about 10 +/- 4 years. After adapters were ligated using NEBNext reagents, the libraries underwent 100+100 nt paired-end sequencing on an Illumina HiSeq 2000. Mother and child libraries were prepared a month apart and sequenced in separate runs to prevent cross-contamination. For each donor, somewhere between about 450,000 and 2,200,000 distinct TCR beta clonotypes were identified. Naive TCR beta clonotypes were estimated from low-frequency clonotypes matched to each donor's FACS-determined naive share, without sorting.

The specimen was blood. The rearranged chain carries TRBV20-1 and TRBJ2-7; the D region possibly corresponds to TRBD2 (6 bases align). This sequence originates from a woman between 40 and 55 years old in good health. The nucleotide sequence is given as TGCAGTGGCCGCGGGACGTACTCCTACGAGCAGTACTTC. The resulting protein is CSGRGTYSYEQYF.